This TCR beta chain originates from a study of OX40 agonist ivuxolimab in advanced cancers. Across the study: Given to patients was ivuxolimab, an agonistic anti-OX40 (CD134) antibody. Participants averaged about 60 years of age (range roughly 23 to 90) and were over 75% male.

Findings and limits, study-wide: Certain nonresponding patients likewise had low normalized T-cell clonal expansion.

TCRdb keeps only in-frame clones here, not all; method: immunoSEQ multiplex PCR. The sample lists about 60,000 clones, about 85% occurring once. Points on this clone: The antigen is unknown.

The sequencing here drew on CD4+ or CD8+ T cells sorted from blood, taken in a trial of the OX40 agonist ivuxolimab. This sequence was found in an adult with an advanced solid tumor such as melanoma, head and neck, liver or kidney cancer.

The CDR3 DNA reads TGTGCCAGCAGCTCACTAGCGGGAGCGGTCTACAATGAGCAGTTCTTC. Translated, it gives CASSSLAGAVYNEQFF. The genes are TRBV7-3 and TRBJ2-1; 11 bases line up with TRBD2. This CDR3 region has 16 residues. Losses at the gene ends were 4 bases for V and 3 bases for J; bases not matched to a gene: 5. The germline gives CDR1 SGHTA, CDR2 FQGTGA.